A single sample is the source of the 4 T cell receptor beta chains below, sequenced in a study of neoadjuvant nivolumab and ipilimumab in lung cancer (dated by TCRdb to the early 2020s). The time point tag for this specimen amounts to: at surgical resection after neoadjuvant nivolumab +/- ipilimumab. The library relied on the immunoSEQ multiplex PCR assay. Drawn from immuneACCESS, this table holds only the in-frame rearrangements with V and J called that TCRdb kept. Clones are partly lost; checked studies trace under half to an unresolved V gene and leave the rest unexplained. A total of 10,000 to 15,000 clones appear in this sample, nearly 97% of them only once. Of the sample, around 2.3% falls within the top ten clones. The sample in question was peripheral blood, obtained after neoadjuvant nivolumab, alone or with ipilimumab, at or shortly before surgery. These TCRs come from an adult with non-small cell lung cancer.

The chain joins TRBV10-3 to TRBJ2-3; 10 nucleotides agree with TRBD2. Unmatched junction bases numbered 11, after V lost 10 bases and J lost 7 bases. Germline V lookup: CDR1 ENHRY, CDR2 SYGVKD. This CDR3 region has 14 residues. The CDR3 is CASAVAGGGYTQYF. CDR3 nucleotide sequence: TGTGCCAGCGCTGTAGCGGGAGGCGGGTATACGCAGTATTTT.

The chain links TRBV28 to TRBJ2-2; D is ambiguous. The CDR3 spans 13 residues. Germline lookup yields CDR1 MDHEN and CDR2 SYDVKM. V lost 2 bases and J 5 bases, leaving 6 bases between the germline ends. The CDR3 coding sequence is TGTGCCAGCAGTTTAAGGTTGACCGGGGAGCTGTTTTTT. Protein: CASSLRLTGELFF.

J is TRBJ2-5 and V is TRBV6-6; no clear D gene. This CDR3 has 14 amino acids. Per the germline V gene, CDR1 is MNHNY and CDR2 is SVGAGI (reference sequence). V lost 4 bases to trimming and J lost 4 bases, with 13 bases between them. The CDR3 loop reads CASSSGSGRETQYF. CDR3 DNA sequence: TGTGCCAGCAGTTCTGGTTCTGGGCGAGAGACCCAGTACTTC.

This chain joins TRBV7-3 and TRBJ2-2; D may be TRBD1 (7 bases). The V and J ends lost 8 bases and 5 bases respectively, with 15 bases between them. The CDR3 spans 14 residues. The germline V gene has CDR1 SGHTA and CDR2 FQGTGA. The CDR3 coding sequence is TGTGCCAGCGTCTTGACAGGGACTACCGGGGAGCTGTTTTTT. Translating gives CASVLTGTTGELFF.